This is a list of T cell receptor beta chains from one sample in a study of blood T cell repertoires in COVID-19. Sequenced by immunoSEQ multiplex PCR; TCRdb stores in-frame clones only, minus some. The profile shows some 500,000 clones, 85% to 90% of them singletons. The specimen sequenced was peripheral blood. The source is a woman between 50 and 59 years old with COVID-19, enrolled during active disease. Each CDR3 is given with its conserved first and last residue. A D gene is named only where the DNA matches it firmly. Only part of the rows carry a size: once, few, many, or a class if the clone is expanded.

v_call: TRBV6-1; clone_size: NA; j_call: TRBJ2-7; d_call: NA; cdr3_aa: CASSEVRTEHEQYF; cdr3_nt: TGTGCCAGCAGTGAAGTGCGTACAGAGCATGAGCAGTACTTC
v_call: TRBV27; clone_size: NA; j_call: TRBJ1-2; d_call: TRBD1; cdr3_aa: CASSYRGRGYTF; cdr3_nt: TGTGCCAGCAGTTACAGGGGGCGAGGCTACACCTTC
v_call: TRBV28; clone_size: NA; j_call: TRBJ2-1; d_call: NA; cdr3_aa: CASSFVGRRDEQFF; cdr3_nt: TGTGCCAGCAGTTTTGTAGGCAGGAGGGATGAGCAGTTCTTC
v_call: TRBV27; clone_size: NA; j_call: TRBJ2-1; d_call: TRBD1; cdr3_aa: CATTKGQRNNEQFF; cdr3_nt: TGTGCCACCACAAAGGGACAGAGGAACAATGAGCAGTTCTTC
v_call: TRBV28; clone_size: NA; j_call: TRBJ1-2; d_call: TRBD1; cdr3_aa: CASSHMTGAHGVYGYTF; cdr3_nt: TGTGCCAGCAGTCACATGACAGGGGCTCATGGCGTTTATGGCTACACCTTC
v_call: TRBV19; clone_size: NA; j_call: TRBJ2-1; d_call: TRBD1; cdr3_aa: CASSTPGTALDNEQFF; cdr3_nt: TGTGCCAGTAGTACTCCCGGGACAGCCCTTGACAATGAGCAGTTCTTC
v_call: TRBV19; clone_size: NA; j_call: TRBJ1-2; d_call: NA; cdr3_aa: CASSIARSGGDGYTF; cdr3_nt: TGTGCCAGTAGTATTGCGAGGTCCGGAGGGGATGGCTACACCTTC
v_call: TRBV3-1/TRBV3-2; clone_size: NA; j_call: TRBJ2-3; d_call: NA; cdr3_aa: CASSQDGVGAGTDTQYF; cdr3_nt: TGTGCCAGCAGCCAAGACGGTGTGGGGGCGGGCACAGATACGCAGTATTTT
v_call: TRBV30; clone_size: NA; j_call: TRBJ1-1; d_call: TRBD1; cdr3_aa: CAWNRGMGTEAFF; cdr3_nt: TGTGCCTGGAACAGGGGAATGGGCACTGAAGCTTTCTTT
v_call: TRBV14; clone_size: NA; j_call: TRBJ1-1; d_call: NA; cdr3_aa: CASSQGRGSEAFF; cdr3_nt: TGTGCCAGCAGCCAGGGCAGGGGATCTGAAGCTTTCTTT
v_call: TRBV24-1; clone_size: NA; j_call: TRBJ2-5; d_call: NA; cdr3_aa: CATSDIWMLEETQYF; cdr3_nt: TGTGCCACCAGTGATATTTGGATGCTAGAAGAGACCCAGTACTTC
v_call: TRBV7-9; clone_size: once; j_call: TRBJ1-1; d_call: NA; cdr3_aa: CASSSPYTEAFF; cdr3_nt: TGTGCCAGCAGCTCCCCGTACACTGAAGCTTTCTTT
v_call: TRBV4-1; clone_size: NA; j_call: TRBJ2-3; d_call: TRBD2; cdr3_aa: CASSHPLSLAGLGTSTDTQYF; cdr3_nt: TGCGCCAGCAGCCATCCCCTTTCCTTAGCCGGACTAGGGACTAGCACAGATACGCAGTATTTT
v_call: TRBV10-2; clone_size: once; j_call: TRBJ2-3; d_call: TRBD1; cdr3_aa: CASLPRDRATDTQYF; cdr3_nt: TGCGCCAGCCTCCCCCGGGACAGGGCCACAGATACGCAGTATTTT
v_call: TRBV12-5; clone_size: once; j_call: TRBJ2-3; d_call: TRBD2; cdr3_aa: CASVKLRGLGGGDTQYF; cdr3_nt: TGTGCTAGTGTAAAACTTAGGGGACTAGGTGGCGGAGATACGCAGTATTTT
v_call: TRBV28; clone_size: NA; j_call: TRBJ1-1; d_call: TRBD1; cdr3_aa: CASRPGTGVAFF; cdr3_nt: TGTGCCAGCAGACCCGGGACAGGAGTTGCTTTCTTT
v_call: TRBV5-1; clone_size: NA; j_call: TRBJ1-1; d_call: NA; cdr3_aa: CASSQQGNTEAFF; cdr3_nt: TGCGCCAGCAGCCAACAGGGGAACACTGAAGCTTTCTTT
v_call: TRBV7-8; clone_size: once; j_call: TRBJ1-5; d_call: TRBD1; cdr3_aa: CASSLGTGLGNQPQHF; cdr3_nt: TGTGCCAGCAGCTTAGGGACAGGGTTGGGCAATCAGCCCCAGCATTTT
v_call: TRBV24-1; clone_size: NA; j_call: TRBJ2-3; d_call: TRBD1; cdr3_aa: CATSEGVGPRQGGTDTQYF; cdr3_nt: TGTGCCACCAGTGAAGGAGTTGGACCTCGACAGGGCGGCACAGATACGCAGTATTTT
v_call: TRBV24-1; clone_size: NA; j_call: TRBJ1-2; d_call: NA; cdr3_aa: CATSDADTNYGYTF; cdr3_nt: TGTGCCACCAGTGACGCGGACACTAACTATGGCTACACCTTC
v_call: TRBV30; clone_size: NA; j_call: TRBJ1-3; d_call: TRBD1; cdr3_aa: CAWTAGGSGNTIYF; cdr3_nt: TGTGCCTGGACAGCAGGGGGATCTGGAAACACCATATATTTT
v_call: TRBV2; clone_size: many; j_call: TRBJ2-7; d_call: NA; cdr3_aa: CASSSGSTGYF; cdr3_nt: TGTGCCAGCAGTTCCGGGTCGACTGGGTACTTC
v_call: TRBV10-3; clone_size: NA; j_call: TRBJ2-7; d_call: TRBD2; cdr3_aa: CAISSGGGHYEQYF; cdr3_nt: TGTGCCATCAGTTCGGGCGGGGGGCACTACGAGCAGTACTTC
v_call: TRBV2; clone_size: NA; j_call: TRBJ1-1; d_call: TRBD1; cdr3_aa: CASSVSPQGANTEAFF; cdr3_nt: TGTGCCAGCAGTGTGAGTCCCCAGGGGGCGAACACTGAAGCTTTCTTT
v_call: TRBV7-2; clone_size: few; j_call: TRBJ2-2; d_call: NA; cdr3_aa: CASSPRVGNTGELFF; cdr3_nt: TGTGCCAGCAGCCCCAGGGTGGGGAACACCGGGGAGCTGTTTTTT
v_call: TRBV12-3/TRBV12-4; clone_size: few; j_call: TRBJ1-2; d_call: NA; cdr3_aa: CASSSTGRGYTF; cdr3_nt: TGTGCCAGCAGTTCGACAGGAAGGGGCTACACCTTC
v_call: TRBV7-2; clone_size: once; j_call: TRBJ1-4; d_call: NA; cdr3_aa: CASSLGRGNEKLFF; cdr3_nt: TGTGCCAGCAGCTTAGGACGAGGAAATGAAAAACTGTTTTTT
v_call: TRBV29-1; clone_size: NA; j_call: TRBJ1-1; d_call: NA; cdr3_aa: CSVIVAEAFF; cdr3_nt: TGCAGCGTAATAGTGGCTGAAGCTTTCTTT
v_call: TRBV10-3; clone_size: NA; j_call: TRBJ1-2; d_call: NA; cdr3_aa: CAISESLGEGGTF; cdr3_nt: TGTGCCATCAGTGAGTCTCTTGGTGAGGGAGGGACCTTC
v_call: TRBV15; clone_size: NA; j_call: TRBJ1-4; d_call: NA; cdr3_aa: CATGELRDLNEKLFF; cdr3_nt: TGTGCCACCGGCGAATTGCGGGACCTCAATGAAAAACTGTTTTTT
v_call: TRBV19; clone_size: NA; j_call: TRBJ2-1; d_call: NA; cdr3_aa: CASSPRLAGSSYNEQFF; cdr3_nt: TGTGCCAGTAGTCCCAGACTGGCGGGGAGCTCCTACAATGAGCAGTTCTTC
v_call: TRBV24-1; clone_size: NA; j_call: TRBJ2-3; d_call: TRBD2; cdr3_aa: CATSDLGTSGGTDTQYF; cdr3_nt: TGTGCCACCAGTGATTTAGGGACTAGCGGGGGCACAGATACGCAGTATTTT
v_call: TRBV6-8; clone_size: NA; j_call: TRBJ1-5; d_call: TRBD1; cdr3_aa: CASSHDRGPTHRSNQPQHF; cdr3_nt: TGTGCCAGCAGTCATGACAGGGGCCCTACCCATAGGAGCAATCAGCCCCAGCATTTT
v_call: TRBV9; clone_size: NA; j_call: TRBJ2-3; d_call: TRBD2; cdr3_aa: CASSPLLAGGGGDTQYF; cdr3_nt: TGTGCCAGCAGCCCCCTACTAGCGGGGGGCGGAGGAGATACGCAGTATTTT
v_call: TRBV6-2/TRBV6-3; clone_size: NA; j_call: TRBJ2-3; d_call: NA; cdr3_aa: CASSYSMKFADFTDTQYF; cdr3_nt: TGTGCCAGCAGTTACTCGATGAAGTTCGCGGATTTCACAGATACGCAGTATTTT
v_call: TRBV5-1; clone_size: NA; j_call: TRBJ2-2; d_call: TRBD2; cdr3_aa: CASSQTSGGLAGELFF; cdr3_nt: TGCGCCAGCAGCCAGACTAGCGGGGGGCTCGCCGGGGAGCTGTTTTTT
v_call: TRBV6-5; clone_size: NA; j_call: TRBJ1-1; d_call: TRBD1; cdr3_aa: CASSRGQNTEAFF; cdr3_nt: TGTGCCAGCAGCAGGGGGCAGAACACTGAAGCTTTCTTT
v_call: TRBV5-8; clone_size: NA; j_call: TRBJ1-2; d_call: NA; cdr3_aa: CASSSPTVNYGYTF; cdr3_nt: TGTGCCAGCAGCTCGCCGACAGTTAACTATGGCTACACCTTC
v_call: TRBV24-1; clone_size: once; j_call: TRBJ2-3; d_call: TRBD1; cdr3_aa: CATSSRTGGDTQYF; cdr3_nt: TGTGCCACCAGTTCAAGGACAGGGGGAGATACGCAGTATTTT
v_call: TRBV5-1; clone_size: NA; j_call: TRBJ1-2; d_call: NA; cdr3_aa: CASSAGGDYGYTF; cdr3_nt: TGCGCCAGCAGCGCGGGGGGCGACTATGGCTACACCTTC
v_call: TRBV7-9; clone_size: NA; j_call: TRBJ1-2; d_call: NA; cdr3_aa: CASSLAGGLGYTF; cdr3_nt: TGTGCCAGCAGCTTAGCGGGAGGGCTCGGCTACACCTTC
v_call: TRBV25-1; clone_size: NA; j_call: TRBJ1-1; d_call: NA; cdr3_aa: CASSAQGNTEAFF; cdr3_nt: TGTGCCAGCAGTGCACAGGGGAACACTGAAGCTTTCTTT
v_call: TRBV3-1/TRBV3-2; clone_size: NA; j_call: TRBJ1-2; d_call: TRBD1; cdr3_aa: CASSQGPTGGGGYTF; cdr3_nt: TGTGCCAGCAGCCAAGGACCGACAGGGGGAGGTGGCTACACCTTC
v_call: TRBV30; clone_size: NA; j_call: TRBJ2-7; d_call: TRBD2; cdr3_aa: CAHGHGGDEQYF; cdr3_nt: TGTGCCCATGGACACGGGGGGGACGAGCAGTACTTC